These 2 T cell receptor beta chains came from one sample sequenced in a study of shared clonotypes between healthy human individuals. Profiled with immunoSEQ multiplex PCR; TCRdb holds only in-frame clones, not every one. The sample records a few hundred thousand clones, roughly 70% being singletons. The sample was memory CD4+ T cells sorted from blood. Subset noted: CD45RA-negative fraction. These receptors were taken from a man aged 30 to 39 in good health.

In the case of this clone: A far bigger clonotype differs at one base, so this is likely a read error. J is TRBJ1-5 and V is TRBV5-6; weak D call: TRBD1 (5 bases). The V end lost 4 bases, the J end lost 6 bases, and 14 bases lay between the germline ends. The CDR3 has 14 residues. CDR1 is SGHDT, CDR2 YYEEEE, per germline. The CDR3, as DNA: TGTGCCAGCAGCACCTGGGGGGTAATTCAGCCCCAGCATTTT. Translating it yields CASSTWGVIQPQHF.

The chain recombines TRBV9 with TRBJ2-5, with 7 bases fitting TRBD2. This CDR3 has 14 amino acids. Unmatched junction bases numbered 6, after V lost 3 bases and J lost 4 bases. The germline V gene has CDR1 SGDLS and CDR2 YYNGEE. The CDR3 DNA reads TGTGCCAGCAGCGCAGAATCGGGGGGAGAGACCCAGTACTTC. Translating gives CASSAESGGETQYF.